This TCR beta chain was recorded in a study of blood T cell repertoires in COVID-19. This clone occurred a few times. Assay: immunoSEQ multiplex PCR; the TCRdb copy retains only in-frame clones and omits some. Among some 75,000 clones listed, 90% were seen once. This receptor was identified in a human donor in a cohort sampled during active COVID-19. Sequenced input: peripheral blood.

The CDR3 sequence is CASNDRVSDTQYF. The CDR3 DNA reads TGCGCCAGCAATGACAGGGTTTCAGATACGCAGTATTTT. The chain links TRBV10-1 to TRBJ2-3; 7 nucleotides match TRBD1. The germline CDR1 and CDR2 sequences are WNHNN and SYGVQD (reference sequence). CDR3 length: 13 residues. Germline trimming cut 7 bases from V and 4 bases from J; bases unmatched to any gene: 5.